This entry lists 15 T cell receptor beta chains sequenced from one sample in a study of T cell responses to AZD1222 COVID-19 vaccine. The method was immunoSEQ multiplex PCR; TCRdb's version includes in-frame clones alone and lacks a portion of them. The data hold about 88,000 clones, with around nine tenths observed a single time. Sequenced material: peripheral blood, taken on day 0 of MenACWY control vaccination. These receptors all come from an adult in good health.

This clone showed up just once. V and J are TRBV20-1 and TRBJ1-1, with D tentatively TRBD1 (5 bases). This CDR3 has 15 residues. Germline loops: CDR1 DFQATT, CDR2 SNEGSKA (reference sequence). V was shortened by 3 bases and J by 0 bases, with 14 bases between the two germline ends. CDR3 residues: CSASFTGRMNTEAFF. For the CDR3, the DNA is TGCAGTGCTAGTTTCACAGGAAGAATGAACACTGAAGCTTTCTTT.

The chain joins TRBV19 to TRBJ1-5, with TRBD1 identical over 12 bases. The length of the CDR3 is 15 residues. V was clipped by 8 bases and J by 7 bases; unmatched bases: 9. Looked up from germline, CDR1 is LNHDA and CDR2 is SQIVND (reference sequence). CDR3 sequence (DNA): TGTGCCAGTGCATCGGGACAGGGGGCGAGACAGCCCCAGCATTTT. The encoded protein is CASASGQGARQPQHF.

The rearrangement uses TRBV6-6 and TRBJ2-3, with TRBD2 matching 11 bases. V lost 6 bases to trimming and J lost 8 bases; unmatched junction nucleotides: 10. The CDR3 has 15 amino acids. Germline CDR1 is MNHNY and CDR2 is SVGAGI (reference sequence). CDR3 DNA: TGTGCCAGCAGCAGACTAGCGGGATCGGGTGGTACGCAGTATTTT. It codes for CASSRLAGSGGTQYF.

This chain connects TRBV10-2 to TRBJ2-7; no definite D call. With 8 bases removed from V and 0 bases from J, the gap between germline ends came to 8 bases. Germline CDR1 reads WSHSY; CDR2 reads SAAADI. The CDR3 is 12 residues long. CDR3 sequence (DNA): TGCGCCAGCGGTCGAAGCTCCTACGAGCAGTACTTC. Its translation is CASGRSSYEQYF.

This clone appeared once. The chain links TRBV6-4 to TRBJ2-1, with D perhaps matching TRBD2 (7 bases). Germline CDR1 is MRHNA and CDR2 is SNTAGT. Trimming shortened V by 1 base and J by 5 bases, and 15 bases separated the two germline ends. CDR3 length: 16 residues. The CDR3 coding sequence is TGTGCCAGCAGTGACTTGGTGGGGGGGCCTGACAATGAGCAGTTCTTC. Translation: CASSDLVGGPDNEQFF.

This chain links TRBV6-1 with TRBJ1-2; 7 nucleotides match TRBD1. Germline-derived CDR1 and CDR2 are MNHNS and SASEGT. V lost 2 bases to trimming and J lost 7 bases; unmatched junction nucleotides: 7. The CDR3 has 14 amino acids. The CDR3 protein is CASSELVGGGGYTF. The CDR3 coding sequence is TGTGCCAGCAGTGAATTAGTAGGGGGCGGTGGCTACACCTTC.

The chain employs TRBV12-3 or TRBV12-4 and TRBJ2-3, with a possible D match to TRBD1 (5 bases). CDR3 length: 13 residues. V was clipped by 4 bases and J by 3 bases, with 8 bases between them. The CDR3 DNA follows: TGTGCCAGCAGTTCCCGACAGACAGATACGCAGTATTTT. Protein sequence: CASSSRQTDTQYF.

The rearrangement uses TRBV28 and TRBJ2-5, with TRBD2 matching over 13 bases. Trimming removed 2 bases from V and 4 bases from J; junction bases left unmatched: 1. The CDR3 contains 15 residues. Germline CDR1 is MDHEN and CDR2 is SYDVKM. The CDR3 loop reads CASSLGLAGAETQYF. CDR3 DNA: TGTGCCAGCAGTTTAGGACTAGCGGGAGCAGAGACCCAGTACTTC.

V gene TRBV28 combines with J gene TRBJ2-7; D remains ambiguous. The V gene lost 6 bases and the J gene lost 2 bases, with 23 bases spanning the gap. The length of the CDR3 is 17 residues. The germline V gene has CDR1 MDHEN and CDR2 SYDVKM. In DNA form, the CDR3 reads TGTGCCAGCAGAGGCCCTGAGGCAGCCCAATACACCTACGAGCAGTACTTC. Its protein is CASRGPEAAQYTYEQYF.

This chain joins TRBV6-5 and TRBJ2-5; D not resolved. The germline CDR1 and CDR2 sequences are MNHEY and SVGAGI. Deletions cut 2 bases from V and 3 bases from J, with 7 bases between. The length of the CDR3 is 13 residues. CDR3 amino acids: CASSYGWEETQYF. The CDR3 nucleotides read TGTGCCAGCAGTTACGGGTGGGAAGAGACCCAGTACTTC.

The J gene is TRBJ1-2, the V gene TRBV4-3; D is uncertain. There are 15 residues in the CDR3. Looked up from germline, CDR1 is LGHNA and CDR2 is YSLEER. Trimming cost V 0 bases and J 3 bases, with 11 bases left between them. CDR3 loop: CASSQDMQEHYGYTF. CDR3 coding DNA: TGCGCCAGCAGCCAAGATATGCAGGAACACTATGGCTACACCTTC.

The chain couples TRBV4-2 to TRBJ1-5; no definite D call. Germline CDR1 LGHNA, CDR2 YNFKEQ. The V gene lost 0 bases and the J gene lost 7 bases, with 10 bases spanning the gap. The CDR3 covers 14 residues. CDR3: CASSQDGQLQPQHF. CDR3 nucleotide sequence: TGTGCCAGCAGCCAAGATGGGCAGCTCCAGCCCCAGCATTTT.

This clone showed up just once. The chain is built from TRBV10-3 and TRBJ2-2; perhaps TRBD1 as D (5 bases). Germline V gene sequence: CDR1 ENHRY, CDR2 SYGVKD. Trimming pared 6 bases from V and 1 base from J, leaving 6 bases between. The CDR3 has 13 amino acids. The CDR3 DNA follows: TGTGCCATCAGACAGGAGAACACCGGGGAGCTGTTTTTT. Protein sequence: CAIRQENTGELFF.

This sequence joins TRBV19 and TRBJ2-2, with a weak D call TRBD2 (5 bases). Trimming shortened V by 1 base and J by 7 bases, and 13 bases separated the two germline ends. CDR3 size: 15 residues. From germline, CDR1 is LNHDA and CDR2 SQIVND (reference sequence). This chain's CDR3 is CASSIGERGIGELFF. CDR3 DNA: TGTGCCAGTAGTATAGGGGAACGGGGAATCGGGGAGCTGTTTTTT.

This clone appeared a single time. CDR3 loop: CASFSLTDTQYF. CDR3 DNA sequence: TGTGCCAGCTTCAGTTTGACTGATACGCAGTATTTT. This sequence joins TRBV28 and TRBJ2-3; D call uncertain. Germline V gene lookup returns CDR1 MDHEN and CDR2 SYDVKM. Trimming took 8 bases from V and 6 from J, leaving 12 bases between them. This CDR3 region has 12 residues.